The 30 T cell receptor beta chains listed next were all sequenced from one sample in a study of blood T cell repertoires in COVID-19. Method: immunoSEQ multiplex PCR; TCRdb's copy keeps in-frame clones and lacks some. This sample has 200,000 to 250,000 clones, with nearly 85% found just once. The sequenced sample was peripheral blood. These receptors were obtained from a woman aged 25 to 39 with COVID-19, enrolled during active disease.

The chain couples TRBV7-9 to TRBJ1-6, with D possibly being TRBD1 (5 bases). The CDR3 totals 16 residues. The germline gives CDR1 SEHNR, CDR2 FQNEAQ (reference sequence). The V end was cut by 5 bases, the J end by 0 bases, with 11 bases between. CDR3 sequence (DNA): TGTGCCAGCAGCCCCCGGGGGAGCTCCTATAATTCACCCCTCCACTTT. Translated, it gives CASSPRGSSYNSPLHF. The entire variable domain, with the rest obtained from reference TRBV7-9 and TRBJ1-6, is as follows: DTGVSQNPRHKITKRGQNVTFRCDPISEHNRLYWYRQTLGQGPEFLTYFQNEAQLEKSRLLSDRFSAERPKGSFSTLEIQRTEQGDSAMYLCASSPRGSSYNSPLHFGNGTRLTVT.

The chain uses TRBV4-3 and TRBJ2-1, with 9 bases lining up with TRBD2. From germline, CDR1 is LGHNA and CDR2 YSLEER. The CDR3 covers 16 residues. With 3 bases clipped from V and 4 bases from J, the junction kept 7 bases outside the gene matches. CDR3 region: CASSQETSGFYNEQFF. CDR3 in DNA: TGCGCCAGCAGCCAGGAGACTAGCGGATTTTACAATGAGCAGTTCTTC.

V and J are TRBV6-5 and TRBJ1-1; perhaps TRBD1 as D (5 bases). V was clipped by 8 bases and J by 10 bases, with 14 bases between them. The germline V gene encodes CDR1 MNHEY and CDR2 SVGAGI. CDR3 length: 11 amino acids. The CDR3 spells CASGTTASAFF. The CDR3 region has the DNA TGTGCCAGCGGAACGACAGCGTCAGCTTTCTTT.

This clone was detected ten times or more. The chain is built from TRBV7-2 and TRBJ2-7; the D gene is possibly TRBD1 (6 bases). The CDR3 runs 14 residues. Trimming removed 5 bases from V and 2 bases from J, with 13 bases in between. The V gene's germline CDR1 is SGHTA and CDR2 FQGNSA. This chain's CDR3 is CASSNNRVAYEQYF. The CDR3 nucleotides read TGTGCCAGCAGCAACAACAGGGTGGCCTACGAGCAGTACTTC.

The CDR3 protein is CASSLTGQQRGYTF. The DNA of the CDR3 is TGTGCCAGCAGTCTGACAGGGCAGCAAAGGGGCTACACCTTC. The chain links TRBV28 to TRBJ1-2, with TRBD1 identical over 7 bases. This CDR3 is 14 amino acids long. CDR1 and CDR2 from the germline V gene are MDHEN and SYDVKM. J was trimmed by 8 bases and V by 5 bases; bases with no gene match: 11.

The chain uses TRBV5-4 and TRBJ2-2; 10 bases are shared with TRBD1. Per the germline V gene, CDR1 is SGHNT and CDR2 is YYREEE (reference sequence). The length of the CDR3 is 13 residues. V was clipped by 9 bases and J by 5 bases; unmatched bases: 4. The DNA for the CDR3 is TGTGCCAAATCGGACAGGGGGACCGGGGAGCTGTTTTTT. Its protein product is CAKSDRGTGELFF.

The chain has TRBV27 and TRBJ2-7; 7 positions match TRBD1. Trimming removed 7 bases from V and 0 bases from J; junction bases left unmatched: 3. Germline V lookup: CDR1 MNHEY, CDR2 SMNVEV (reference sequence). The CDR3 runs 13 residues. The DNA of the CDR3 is TGTGCCAGCAAGGGGGACAGCTCCTACGAGCAGTACTTC. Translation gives CASKGDSSYEQYF.

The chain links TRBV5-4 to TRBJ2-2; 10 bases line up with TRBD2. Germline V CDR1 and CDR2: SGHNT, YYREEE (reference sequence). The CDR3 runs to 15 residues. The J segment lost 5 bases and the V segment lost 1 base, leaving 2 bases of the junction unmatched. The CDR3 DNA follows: TGTGCCAGCAGCTTGACTAGCGGGGAGACCGGGGAGCTGTTTTTT. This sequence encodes CASSLTSGETGELFF.

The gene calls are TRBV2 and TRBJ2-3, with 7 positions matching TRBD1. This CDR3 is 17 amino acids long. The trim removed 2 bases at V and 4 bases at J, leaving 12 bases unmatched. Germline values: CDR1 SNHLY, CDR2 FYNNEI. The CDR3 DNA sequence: TGTGCCAGCAGTGAAACAATCAGGACAGGAAAATCAGATACGCAGTATTTT. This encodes CASSETIRTGKSDTQYF.

CDR3 in DNA: TGTGCCAGCAGCTTAGCTGCTAGCGGGAGGGCGAACACCGGGGAGCTGTTTTTT. This translates into CASSLAASGRANTGELFF. The rearrangement uses TRBV7-2 and TRBJ2-2; 12 nucleotides match TRBD2. Germline lookup yields CDR1 SGHTA and CDR2 FQGNSA. Trimming cost V 0 bases and J 0 bases; bases outside gene matches: 2. This CDR3 has 18 residues.

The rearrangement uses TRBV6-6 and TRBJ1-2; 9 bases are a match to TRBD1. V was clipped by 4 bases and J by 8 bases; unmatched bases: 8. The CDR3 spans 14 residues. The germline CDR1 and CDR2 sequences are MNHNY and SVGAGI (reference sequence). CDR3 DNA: TGTGCCAGCAGTTCCGGGACAGGGTTTAAAGGCTACACCTTC. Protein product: CASSSGTGFKGYTF.

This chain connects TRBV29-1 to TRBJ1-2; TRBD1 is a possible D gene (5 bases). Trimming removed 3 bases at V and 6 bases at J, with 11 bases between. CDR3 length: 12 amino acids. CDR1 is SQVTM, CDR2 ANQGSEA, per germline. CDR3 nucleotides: TGCAGCGTTGATTGGGGGGGTGATGGCTACACCTTC. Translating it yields CSVDWGGDGYTF.

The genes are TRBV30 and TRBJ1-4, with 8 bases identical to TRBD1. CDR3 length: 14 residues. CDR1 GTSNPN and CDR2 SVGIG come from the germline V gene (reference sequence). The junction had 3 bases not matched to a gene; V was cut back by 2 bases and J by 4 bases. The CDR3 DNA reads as TGTGCCTGGAGTCGGACAGGGATTAATGAAAAACTGTTTTTT. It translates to CAWSRTGINEKLFF.

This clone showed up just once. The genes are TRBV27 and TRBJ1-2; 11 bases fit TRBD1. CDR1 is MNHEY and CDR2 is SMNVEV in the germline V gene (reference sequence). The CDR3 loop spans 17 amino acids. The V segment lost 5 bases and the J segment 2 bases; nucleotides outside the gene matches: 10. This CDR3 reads CASSPPGTGGRNYGYTF. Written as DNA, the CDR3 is TGTGCCAGCAGTCCGCCAGGGACAGGGGGGAGGAACTATGGCTACACCTTC.

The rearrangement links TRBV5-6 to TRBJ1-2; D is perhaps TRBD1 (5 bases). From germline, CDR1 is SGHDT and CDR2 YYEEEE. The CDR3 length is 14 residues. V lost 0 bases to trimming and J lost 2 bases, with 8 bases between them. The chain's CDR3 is CASSLDRSNYGYTF. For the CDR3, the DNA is TGTGCCAGCAGCTTGGACAGGTCAAACTATGGCTACACCTTC.

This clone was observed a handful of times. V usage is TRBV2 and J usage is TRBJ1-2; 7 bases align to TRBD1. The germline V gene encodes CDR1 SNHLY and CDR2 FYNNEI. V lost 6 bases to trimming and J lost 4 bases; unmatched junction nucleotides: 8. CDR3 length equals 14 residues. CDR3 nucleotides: TGTGCCAGCAGCCCAAACAGGGGAGCCTATGGCTACACCTTC. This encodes CASSPNRGAYGYTF.

The CDR3 DNA reads as TGCAGCGTTGAAATTTACTACAATGAGCAGTTCTTC. Encoded protein: CSVEIYYNEQFF. V and J are TRBV29-1 and TRBJ2-1; the D is unclear. The CDR3 sequence is 12 residues long. Germline V gene sequence: CDR1 SQVTM, CDR2 ANQGSEA. The germline V and J ends were trimmed by 2 bases and 3 bases, with 5 bases remaining between them.

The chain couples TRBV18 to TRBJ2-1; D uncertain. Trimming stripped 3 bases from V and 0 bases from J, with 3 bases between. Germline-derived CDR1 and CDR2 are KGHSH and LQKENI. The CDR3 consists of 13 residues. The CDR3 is CASSPNSYNEQFF. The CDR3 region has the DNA TGTGCCAGCTCACCCAACTCCTACAATGAGCAGTTCTTC.

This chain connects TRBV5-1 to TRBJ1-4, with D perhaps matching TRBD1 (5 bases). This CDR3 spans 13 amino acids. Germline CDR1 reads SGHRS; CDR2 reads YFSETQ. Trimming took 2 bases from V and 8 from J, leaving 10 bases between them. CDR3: CASSLRTTEKLFF. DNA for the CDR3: TGCGCCAGCAGCTTAAGGACAACAGAAAAACTGTTTTTT.

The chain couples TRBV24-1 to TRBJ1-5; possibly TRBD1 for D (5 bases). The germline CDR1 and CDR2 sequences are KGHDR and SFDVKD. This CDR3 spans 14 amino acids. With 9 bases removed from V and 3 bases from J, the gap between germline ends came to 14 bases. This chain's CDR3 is CATSPGENNQPQHF. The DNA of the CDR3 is TGTGCCACCTCCCCGGGGGAAAACAATCAGCCCCAGCATTTT.

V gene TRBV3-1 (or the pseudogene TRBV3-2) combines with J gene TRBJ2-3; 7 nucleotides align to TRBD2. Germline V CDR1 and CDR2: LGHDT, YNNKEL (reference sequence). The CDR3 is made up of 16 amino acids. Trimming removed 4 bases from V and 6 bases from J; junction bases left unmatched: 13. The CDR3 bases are TGTGCCAGCAGCCCGACGAGTGGCGGGAGACCCGATACGCAGTATTTT. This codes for CASSPTSGGRPDTQYF.

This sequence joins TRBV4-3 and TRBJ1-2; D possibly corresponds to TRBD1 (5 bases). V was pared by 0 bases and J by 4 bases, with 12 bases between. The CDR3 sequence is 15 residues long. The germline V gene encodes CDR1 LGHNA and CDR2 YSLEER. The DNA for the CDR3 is TGCGCCAGCAGCCAAGATCTGGGGGACTTCTATGGCTACACCTTC. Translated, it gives CASSQDLGDFYGYTF.

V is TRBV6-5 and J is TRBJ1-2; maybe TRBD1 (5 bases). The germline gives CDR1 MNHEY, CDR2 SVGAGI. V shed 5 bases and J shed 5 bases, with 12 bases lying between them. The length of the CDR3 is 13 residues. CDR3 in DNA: TGTGCCAGCAGTACTTCTGGGGCGTATGGCTACACCTTC. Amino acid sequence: CASSTSGAYGYTF.

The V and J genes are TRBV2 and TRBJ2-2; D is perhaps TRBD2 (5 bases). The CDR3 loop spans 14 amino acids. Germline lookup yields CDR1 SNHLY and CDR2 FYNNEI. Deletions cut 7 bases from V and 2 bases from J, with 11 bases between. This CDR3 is CASTGVPNTGELFF. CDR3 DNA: TGTGCCAGCACCGGGGTACCTAACACCGGGGAGCTGTTTTTT.

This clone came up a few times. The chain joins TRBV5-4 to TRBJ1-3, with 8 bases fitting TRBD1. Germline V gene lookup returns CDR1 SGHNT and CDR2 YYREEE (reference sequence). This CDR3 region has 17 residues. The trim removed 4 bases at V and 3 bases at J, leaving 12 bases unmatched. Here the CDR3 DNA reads TGTGCCAGCAGCCTCTACTCGGGACAGGCTAATGGAAACACCATATATTTT. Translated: CASSLYSGQANGNTIYF.

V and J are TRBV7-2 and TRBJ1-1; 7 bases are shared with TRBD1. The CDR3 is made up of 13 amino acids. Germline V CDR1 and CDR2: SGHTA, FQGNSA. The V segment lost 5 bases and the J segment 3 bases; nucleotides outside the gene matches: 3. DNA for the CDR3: TGTGCCAGCAGCGGCAGGGGGGACACTGAAGCTTTCTTT. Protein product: CASSGRGDTEAFF.

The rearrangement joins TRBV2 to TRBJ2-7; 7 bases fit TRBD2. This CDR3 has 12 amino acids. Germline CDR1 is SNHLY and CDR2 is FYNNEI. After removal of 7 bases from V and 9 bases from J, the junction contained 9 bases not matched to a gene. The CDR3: CASTVGGLGQYF. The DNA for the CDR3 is TGTGCCAGCACCGTGGGAGGGCTAGGGCAGTACTTC. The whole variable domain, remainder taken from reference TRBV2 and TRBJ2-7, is EPEVTQTPSHQVTQMGQEVILRCVPISNHLYFYWYRQILGQKVEFLVSFYNNEISEKSEIFDDQFSVERPDGSNFTLKIRSTKLEDSAMYFCASTVGGLGQYFGPGTRLTVT.

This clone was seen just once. The CDR3 region has the DNA TGTGCCAGCAGCCCCGAACGGGGACGGGGGGAGACCCAGTACTTC. Translation: CASSPERGRGETQYF. The chain links TRBV5-4 to TRBJ2-5; TRBD2 is a possible D gene (6 bases). Germline values: CDR1 SGHNT, CDR2 YYREEE (reference sequence). The V gene lost 4 bases and the J gene lost 5 bases, with 18 bases spanning the gap. This CDR3 region has 15 residues.

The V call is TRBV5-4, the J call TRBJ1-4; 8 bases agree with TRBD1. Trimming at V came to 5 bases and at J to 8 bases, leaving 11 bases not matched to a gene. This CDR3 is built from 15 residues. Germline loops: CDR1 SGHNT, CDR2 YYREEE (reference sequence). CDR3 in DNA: TGTGCCAGCAGTGATGGACAGGGAGGGAGAGAAAAACTGTTTTTT. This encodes CASSDGQGGREKLFF.

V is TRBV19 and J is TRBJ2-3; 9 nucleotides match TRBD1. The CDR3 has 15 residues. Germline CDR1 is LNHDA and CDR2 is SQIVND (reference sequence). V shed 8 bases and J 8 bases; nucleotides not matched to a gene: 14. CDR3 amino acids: CASRPPGQGFGTQYF. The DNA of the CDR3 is TGTGCCAGTCGCCCTCCGGGACAGGGTTTTGGTACGCAGTATTTT.